Below are 8 T cell receptor beta chains sequenced from a single sample in a study of cytomegalovirus exposure and HLA in healthy donors. In the PCR, 60 Vbeta and 13 Jbeta primers were used. TCRdb's copy holds only in-frame clones and misses some; the assay was immunoSEQ multiplex PCR. The sample lists 75,000 or so clones, around 64% occurring once. The specimen was PBMCs. These receptors all stem from a middle-aged man in good health and CMV-seropositive.

This CDR3 is CASSPDRGKTQYF. CDR3 in DNA: TGTGCCAGCAGCCCGGACAGGGGAAAGACCCAGTACTTC. The genes are TRBV7-9 and TRBJ2-5, with TRBD1 matching over 9 bases. CDR3 length: 13 amino acids. The germline V gene has CDR1 SEHNR and CDR2 FQNEAQ (reference sequence). V dropped 5 bases and J dropped 6; count of bases not matched to a gene: 4.

The table lists this clone with a few counts. The sample holds other DNA sequences that translate to the same CDR3. Here the CDR3 reads CASSQKHKAAYEQYF. DNA of the CDR3: TGTGCCAGCAGCCAGAAGCACAAGGCGGCCTACGAGCAGTACTTC. This chain joins TRBV11-3 and TRBJ2-7, with D uncertain. In germline, CDR1 is SGHNT, CDR2 YENEEA. V gave up 5 bases and J gave up 2 bases, with 16 bases separating them. The CDR3 spans 15 residues.

The CDR3 spells CASSLKTGAYEQYF. CDR3 coding DNA: TGTGCCAGCAGCTTGAAGACCGGGGCCTACGAGCAGTACTTC. The chain is built from TRBV5-5 and TRBJ2-7, with a tentative D call TRBD2 (5 bases). Trimming shortened V by 1 base and J by 2 bases, and 10 bases separated the two germline ends. Germline CDR1 reads SGHKS; CDR2 reads YYEKEE (reference sequence). This CDR3 region has 14 residues.

The V and J genes are TRBV2 and TRBJ2-7, with a possible D match to TRBD2 (5 bases). Germline CDR1 reads SNHLY; CDR2 reads FYNNEI. Trimming left V 7 bases short and J 3 bases short, with 16 bases between. This CDR3 contains 14 residues. The CDR3 loop reads CASKEGSKDYEQYF. CDR3 in DNA: TGTGCCAGCAAAGAGGGATCAAAGGACTACGAGCAGTACTTC.

This clone was counted once. The rearrangement joins TRBV27 to TRBJ1-4, with D perhaps matching TRBD1 (5 bases). The CDR3 has 13 amino acids. The germline gives CDR1 MNHEY, CDR2 SMNVEV (reference sequence). V was clipped by 8 bases and J by 6 bases, with 13 bases between them. DNA of the CDR3: TGTGCCAGCCAGACAGCAAATTATGAAAAACTGTTTTTT. Its translation is CASQTANYEKLFF.

This clone has a handful of counts. The chain's CDR3 is CASSGSKVTEAFF. The CDR3 DNA follows: TGTGCCAGTAGCGGGTCCAAAGTTACTGAAGCTTTCTTT. The rearrangement joins TRBV19 to TRBJ1-1; the D is unclear. Germline V gene lookup returns CDR1 LNHDA and CDR2 SQIVND (reference sequence). V was shortened by 6 bases and J by 5 bases, with 13 bases between the two germline ends. This CDR3 comprises 13 residues.

About this clone: This sample includes further DNA sequences coding for the same CDR3. The rearrangement joins TRBV6-6 to TRBJ1-6; TRBD1 matches at 9 bases. V shed 6 bases and J 6 bases; nucleotides not matched to a gene: 6. CDR1 MNHNY and CDR2 SVGAGI come from the germline V gene (reference sequence). The CDR3 covers 15 residues. The CDR3 DNA follows: TGTGCCAGCAGACCCCCGGGACAGGGTAATTCACCCCTCCACTTT. Its protein product is CASRPPGQGNSPLHF.

This chain uses TRBV19 with TRBJ1-3; 10 bases fit TRBD1. Germline CDR1 LNHDA, CDR2 SQIVND (reference sequence). The J segment lost 2 bases and the V segment lost 5 bases, leaving 0 bases of the junction unmatched. This CDR3 comprises 14 residues. The CDR3 DNA follows: TGTGCCAGTAGTGGACAGGGGGCTGGAAACACCATATATTTT. This codes for CASSGQGAGNTIYF.